This is a list of T cell receptor beta chains from one sample in a study of siplizumab effects on memory and regulatory T cells. TCRdb's copy holds only in-frame clones and misses some; the assay was immunoSEQ multiplex PCR. The sample shows more than 95,000 clones, 93% of them seen only once. The sequencing sample was made of CD4+ T cells sorted from blood. The receptors shown here come from a human donor in good health. Both conserved end residues are part of each CDR3. A D gene is named only where the DNA matches it firmly. Only part of the rows carry a size: once, few, many, or a class if the clone is expanded.

>TRBJ2-1|.|TRBV9|.
TGTGCCAGCAGCGTAGAGGCTGGGGCTGGGGACAATGAGCAGTTCTTC
CASSVEAGAGDNEQFF
>TRBJ1-1|.|TRBV7-3|once
TGTGCCAGCAGCTTGACCACCAACACTGAAGCTTTCTTT
CASSLTTNTEAFF
>TRBJ2-3|.|TRBV6-1|.
TGTGCCAGCACCCGGATTCGGGCAGATACGCAGTATTTT
CASTRIRADTQYF
>TRBJ2-2|.|TRBV6-6|.
TGTGCCAGCAAATCGCCTTACACCGGGGAGCTGTTTTTT
CASKSPYTGELFF
>TRBJ1-2|.|TRBV6-5|few
TGTGCCAGCAGCCCCGGATGGAGCGCCAACTATGGCTACACCTTC
CASSPGWSANYGYTF
>TRBJ2-3|.|TRBV7-2|once
TGTGCCAGCAGCTCCCGGAATTCGGATACGCAGTATTTT
CASSSRNSDTQYF
>TRBJ2-2|TRBD2|TRBV11-3|.
TGTGCCAGCAGGTCGAGCACTAGCGGGGTGAACACCGGGGAGCTGTTTTTT
CASRSSTSGVNTGELFF
>TRBJ2-4|.|TRBV6-1|.
TGTGCCAGCAGTGAACCGTCGGGGATCTCCAAAAACATTCAGTACTTC
CASSEPSGISKNIQYF
>TRBJ2-2|TRBD2|TRBV6-6|.
TGTGCCAGCAGTATGGGGCGGGAGTCGAACACCGGGGAGCTGTTTTTT
CASSMGRESNTGELFF
>TRBJ1-5|.|TRBV2|.
TGTGCCAGCAGCGCCAGGGGAATTGGTCCCAGTAACCAGCCCCAGCATTTT
CASSARGIGPSNQPQHF
>TRBJ1-5|.|TRBV6-6|.
TGTGCCAGCAGTCCGATCACTAACAGCAATCAGCCCCAGCATTTT
CASSPITNSNQPQHF